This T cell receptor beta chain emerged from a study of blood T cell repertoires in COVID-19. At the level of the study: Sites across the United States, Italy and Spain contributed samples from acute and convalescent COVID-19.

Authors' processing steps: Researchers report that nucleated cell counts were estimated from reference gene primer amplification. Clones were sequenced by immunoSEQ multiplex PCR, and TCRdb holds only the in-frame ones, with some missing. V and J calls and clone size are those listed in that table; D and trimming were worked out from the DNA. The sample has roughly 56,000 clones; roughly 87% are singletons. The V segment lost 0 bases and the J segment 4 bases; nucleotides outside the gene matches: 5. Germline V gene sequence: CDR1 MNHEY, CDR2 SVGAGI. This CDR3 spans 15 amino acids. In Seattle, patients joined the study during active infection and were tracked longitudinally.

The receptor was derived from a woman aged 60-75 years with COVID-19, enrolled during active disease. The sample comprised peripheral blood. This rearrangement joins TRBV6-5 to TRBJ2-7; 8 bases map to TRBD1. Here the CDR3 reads CASSYSLGQGYEQYF. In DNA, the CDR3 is TGTGCCAGCAGTTACTCCCTCGGACAGGGTTACGAGCAGTACTTC.